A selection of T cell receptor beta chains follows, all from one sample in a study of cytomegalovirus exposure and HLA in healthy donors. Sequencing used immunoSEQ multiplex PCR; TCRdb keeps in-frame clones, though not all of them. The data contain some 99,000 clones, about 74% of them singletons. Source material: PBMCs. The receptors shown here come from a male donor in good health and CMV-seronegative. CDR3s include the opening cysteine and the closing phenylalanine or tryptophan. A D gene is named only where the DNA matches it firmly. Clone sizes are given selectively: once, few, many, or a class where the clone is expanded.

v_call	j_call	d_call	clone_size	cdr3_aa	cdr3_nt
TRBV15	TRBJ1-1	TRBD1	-	CATSNGQVLRVNTEAFF	TGTGCCACCAGCAATGGACAGGTTCTTCGGGTGAACACTGAAGCTTTCTTT
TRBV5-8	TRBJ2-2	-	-	CASSLPGRLANTGELFF	TGTGCCAGCAGCTTGCCGGGTAGACTGGCGAACACCGGGGAGCTGTTTTTT
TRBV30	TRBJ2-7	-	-	CAWQSGTYEQYF	TGTGCCTGGCAGTCGGGAACCTACGAGCAGTACTTC
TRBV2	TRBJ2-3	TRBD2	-	CASSEGGLAGGIDTQYF	TGTGCCAGCAGTGAAGGGGGACTAGCGGGAGGTATAGATACGCAGTATTTT
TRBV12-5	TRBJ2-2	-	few	CASGLVDTAPNTGELFF	TGTGCTAGTGGTTTGGTAGACACGGCACCGAACACCGGGGAGCTGTTTTTT
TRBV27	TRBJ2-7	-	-	CASSPGSSYEQYF	TGTGCCAGCAGTCCTGGCTCCTCCTACGAGCAGTACTTC
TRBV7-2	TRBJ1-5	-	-	CASSKTGYNQPQHF	TGTGCCAGCAGCAAGACGGGATACAATCAGCCCCAGCATTTT
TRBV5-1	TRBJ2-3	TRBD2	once	CASSSPGLAGGGPDTQYF	TGCGCCAGCAGCTCACCGGGACTAGCGGGAGGAGGGCCAGATACGCAGTATTTT
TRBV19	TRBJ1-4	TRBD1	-	CATKGQGYEKLFF	TGTGCCACCAAGGGACAGGGGTATGAAAAACTGTTTTTT
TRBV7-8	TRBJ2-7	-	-	CASSLSGHEQYF	TGTGCCAGCAGCTTAAGTGGCCACGAGCAGTACTTC
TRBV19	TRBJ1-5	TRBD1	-	CASSMEDRFDQPQHF	TGTGCCAGTAGTATGGAGGACAGGTTCGATCAGCCCCAGCATTTT
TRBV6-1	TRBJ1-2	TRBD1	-	CASSYRTGGSYGYTF	TGTGCCAGCAGCTACCGGACAGGAGGGTCCTATGGCTACACCTTC
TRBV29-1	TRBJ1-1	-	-	CSVVRGLNTEAFF	TGCAGCGTTGTCAGGGGCTTGAACACTGAAGCTTTCTTT
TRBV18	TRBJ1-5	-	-	CASSLQNNQPQHF	TGTGCCAGCTCACTCCAGAATAATCAGCCCCAGCATTTT
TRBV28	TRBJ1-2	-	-	CASSPGLSRTYGYTF	TGTGCCAGCAGCCCAGGACTCTCCCGAACCTATGGCTACACCTTC
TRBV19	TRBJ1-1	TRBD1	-	CASSPDRGRATEAFF	TGTGCCAGTAGTCCCGACAGGGGGCGAGCCACTGAAGCTTTCTTT
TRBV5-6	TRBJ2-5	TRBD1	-	CASSLAGQGLKGTQYF	TGTGCCAGCAGCCTGGCGGGACAGGGTCTTAAGGGGACCCAGTACTTC
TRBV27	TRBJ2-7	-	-	CASSFGGFAYEQYF	TGTGCCAGCAGTTTTGGCGGGTTCGCCTACGAGCAGTACTTC
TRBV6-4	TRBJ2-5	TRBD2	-	CASSREAQETQYF	TGTGCCAGCAGTCGGGAGGCACAAGAGACCCAGTACTTC
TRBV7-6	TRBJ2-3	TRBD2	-	CASSLATSGEYTDTQYF	TGTGCCAGCAGCTTAGCGACTAGCGGGGAGTATACAGATACGCAGTATTTT
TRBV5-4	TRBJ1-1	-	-	CASSLGPEAFF	TGTGCCAGCAGCTTGGGGCCTGAAGCTTTCTTT
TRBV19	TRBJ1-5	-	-	CASSILAGRNQPQHF	TGTGCCAGTAGTATCCTCGCGGGACGCAATCAGCCCCAGCATTTT
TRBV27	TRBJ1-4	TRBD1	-	CASSLGQGQTEKLFF	TGTGCCAGCAGCCTCGGACAGGGTCAGACTGAAAAACTGTTTTTT
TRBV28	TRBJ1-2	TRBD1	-	CASRVTGGNYGYTF	TGTGCCAGCAGGGTTACAGGGGGTAACTATGGCTACACCTTC
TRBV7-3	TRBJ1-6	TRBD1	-	CASSLAGTGTNSPLHF	TGTGCCAGCAGCTTAGCCGGGACAGGGACAAATTCACCCCTCCACTTT
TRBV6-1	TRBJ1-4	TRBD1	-	CASSLTGGMGEKLFF	TGTGCCAGCAGTCTCACAGGGGGTATGGGTGAAAAACTGTTTTTT
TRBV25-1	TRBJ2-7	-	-	CASRGGGVYEQYF	TGTGCCAGCAGGGGGGGTGGGGTCTACGAGCAGTACTTC
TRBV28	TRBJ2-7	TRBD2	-	CASSSSGRDEQYF	TGTGCCAGCAGTTCTAGCGGGAGGGACGAGCAGTACTTC
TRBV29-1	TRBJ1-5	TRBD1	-	CSGSTGTGRDQPQHF	TGCAGCGGAAGTACCGGGACAGGTAGGGATCAGCCCCAGCATTTT
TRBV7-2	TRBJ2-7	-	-	CASSGRSSLVNYEQYF	TGTGCCAGCAGCGGTCGTAGCAGCCTCGTAAACTACGAGCAGTACTTC
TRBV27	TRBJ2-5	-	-	CASSFQAGRQETQYF	TGTGCCAGCAGTTTTCAGGCCGGGAGACAAGAGACCCAGTACTTC
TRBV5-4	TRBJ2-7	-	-	CASSRLGGEQYF	TGTGCCAGCAGTCGACTAGGAGGCGAGCAGTACTTC
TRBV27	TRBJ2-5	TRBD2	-	CASSFSWTRRETQYF	TGTGCCAGCAGTTTCTCGTGGACTAGGAGGGAGACCCAGTACTTC
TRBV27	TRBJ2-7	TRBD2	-	CASSYSGAAYEQYF	TGTGCCAGCAGTTATAGCGGGGCAGCCTACGAGCAGTACTTC
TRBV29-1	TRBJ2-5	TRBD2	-	CSVGPGLAGVGETQYF	TGCAGCGTAGGACCGGGACTAGCGGGAGTCGGAGAGACCCAGTACTTC
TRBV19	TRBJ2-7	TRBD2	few	CASSGLAGAYEQYF	TGTGCCAGTAGCGGACTAGCGGGAGCCTACGAGCAGTACTTC
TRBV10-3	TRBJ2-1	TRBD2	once	CAISELVQGLAGHNEQFF	TGTGCCATCAGTGAATTGGTTCAGGGGCTAGCGGGTCACAATGAGCAGTTCTTC
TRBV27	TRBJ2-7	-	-	CASKGEVVSYEQYF	TGTGCCAGCAAAGGGGAGGTGGTCTCCTACGAGCAGTACTTC
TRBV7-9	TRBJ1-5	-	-	CASSLGGNGNQPQHF	TGTGCCAGCAGCTTGGGGGGGAATGGCAATCAGCCCCAGCATTTT
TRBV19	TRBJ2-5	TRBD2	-	CASTQSRTREETQYF	TGTGCCAGTACTCAGAGTAGGACTAGGGAAGAGACCCAGTACTTC
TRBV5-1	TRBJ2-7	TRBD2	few	CASSTSSSGSSYEQYF	TGCGCCAGCAGCACCTCGTCTAGCGGATCTTCCTACGAGCAGTACTTC
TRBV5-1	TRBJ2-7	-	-	CASGNPRRYEQYF	TGCGCCAGCGGTAACCCGCGTAGATACGAGCAGTACTTC
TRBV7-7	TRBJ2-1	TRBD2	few	CASSPSGSRNEQFF	TGTGCTAGCAGCCCGAGCGGGAGTCGTAATGAGCAGTTCTTC
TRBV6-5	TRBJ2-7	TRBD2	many	CASSFGTSGNYEQYF	TGTGCCAGCAGTTTCGGGACTAGCGGGAACTACGAGCAGTACTTC
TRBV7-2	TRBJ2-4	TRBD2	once	CASSPGLAGGIRNIQYF	TGTGCCAGCAGCCCGGGACTAGCGGGAGGGATCAGAAACATTCAGTACTTC
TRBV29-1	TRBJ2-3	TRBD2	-	CSVEGVSSGSGTDTQYF	TGCAGCGTTGAAGGAGTGTCAAGCGGGAGTGGCACAGATACGCAGTATTTT
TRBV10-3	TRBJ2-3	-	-	CAISESTAAGSSTDTQYF	TGTGCCATCAGTGAGTCTACGGCCGCGGGGTCTAGCACAGATACGCAGTATTTT
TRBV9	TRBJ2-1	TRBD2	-	CASMPGAGDYNEQFF	TGTGCCAGCATGCCAGGAGCGGGGGACTACAATGAGCAGTTCTTC
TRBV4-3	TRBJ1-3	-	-	CASSQRIGRDTIYF	TGCGCCAGCAGCCAACGGATCGGGCGGGACACCATATATTTT
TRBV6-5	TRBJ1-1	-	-	CASSYRGMNTEAFF	TGTGCCAGCAGTTACCGGGGGATGAACACTGAAGCTTTCTTT
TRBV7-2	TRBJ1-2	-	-	CASSLRTATNYGYTF	TGTGCCAGCAGCTTAAGGACAGCTACTAACTATGGCTACACCTTC
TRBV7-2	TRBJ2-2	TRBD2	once	CASSDPLRSGLGDTGELFF	TGTGCCAGCAGCGATCCCCTACGCTCGGGACTAGGCGACACCGGGGAGCTGTTTTTT
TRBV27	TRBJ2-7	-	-	CASSPVRESEQYF	TGTGCCAGCAGTCCCGTCCGCGAATCCGAGCAGTACTTC
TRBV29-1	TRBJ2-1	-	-	CSVDLPQFF	TGCAGCGTTGATCTCCCTCAGTTCTTC
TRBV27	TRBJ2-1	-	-	CASRYDTDSEQFF	TGTGCCAGCAGATACGATACAGACAGTGAGCAGTTCTTC
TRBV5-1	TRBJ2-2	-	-	CASSFVGGLTGELFF	TGCGCCAGCAGCTTTGTCGGGGGGCTCACCGGGGAGCTGTTTTTT